One and the same sample provided the 32 T cell receptor beta chains below, sequenced in a study of blood T cell repertoires in COVID-19. The repertoire was sequenced with immunoSEQ multiplex PCR; TCRdb's copy has only in-frame clones and lacks some. The data show fewer than 100,000 clones, more than 75% seen once. The sequenced sample was peripheral blood. These receptor sequences come from a human donor in a cohort sampled during active COVID-19.

The V gene is TRBV30, the J gene TRBJ1-2; no reliable D call. The V and J ends lost 4 bases and 10 bases respectively, with 16 bases between them. The CDR3 has 12 residues. Per the germline V gene, CDR1 is GTSNPN and CDR2 is SVGIG (reference sequence). Here the CDR3 reads CAWTGLRGPYTF. In DNA, the CDR3 is TGTGCCTGGACGGGTCTGCGCGGGCCCTACACCTTC.

This clone occurred a few times. The rearrangement uses TRBV6-5 and TRBJ1-1; maybe TRBD1 (6 bases). Per germline, CDR1 MNHEY and CDR2 SVGAGI. CDR3 length: 15 residues. V was pared by 5 bases and J by 2 bases, with 15 bases between. The CDR3 nucleotides are TGTGCCAGCAGTCTTCGGAGGACAGTAAACACTGAAGCTTTCTTT. Amino acid sequence: CASSLRRTVNTEAFF.

This chain joins TRBV5-1 and TRBJ1-1; D is unresolved. CDR3 length equals 13 residues. Per germline, CDR1 SGHRS and CDR2 YFSETQ. Trimming shortened V by 5 bases and J by 0 bases, and 8 bases separated the two germline ends. The CDR3 protein is CASSNTMNTEAFF. CDR3 nucleotide sequence: TGCGCCAGCAGTAACACCATGAACACTGAAGCTTTCTTT. Looking up the rest from reference TRBV5-1 and TRBJ1-1 gives the full variable domain: KAGVTQTPRYLIKTRGQQVTLSCSPISGHRSVSWYQQTPGQGLQFLFEYFSETQRNKGNFPGRFSGRQFSNSRSEMNVSTLELGDSALYLCASSNTMNTEAFFGQGTRLTVV.

V gene TRBV5-6 combines with J gene TRBJ2-1; 10 bases align to TRBD1. With V trimmed by 4 bases and J by 9 bases, 13 bases remained unmatched. The CDR3 has 16 residues. Germline lookup yields CDR1 SGHDT and CDR2 YYEEEE. The CDR3 sequence is CASSAFPGQGRGEQFF. The CDR3 DNA reads as TGTGCCAGCAGCGCCTTTCCGGGACAGGGGAGGGGTGAGCAGTTCTTC.

The gene calls are TRBV6-6 and TRBJ1-5, with 11 positions matching TRBD1. The junction had 1 base not matched to a gene; V was cut back by 1 base and J by 2 bases. CDR1 and CDR2 (germline): MNHNY, SVGAGI (reference sequence). CDR3 length: 16 residues. The CDR3 DNA is TGTGCCAGCAGTTACTTGGGACAGGGGGGCAATCAGCCCCAGCATTTT. Its protein is CASSYLGQGGNQPQHF.

In this sample, this clone turned up once. The chain links TRBV28 to TRBJ2-2; the D is unclear. The V gene lost 1 base and the J gene lost 6 bases, with 12 bases spanning the gap. The germline V gene has CDR1 MDHEN and CDR2 SYDVKM. This CDR3 spans 15 amino acids. The CDR3 sequence: CASSLYDNLAGELFF. The CDR3 DNA follows: TGTGCCAGCAGTTTATACGACAACTTGGCCGGGGAGCTGTTTTTT.

This chain uses TRBV10-2 with TRBJ2-7, with D uncertain. V was clipped by 2 bases and J by 6 bases, with 8 bases between them. CDR1 is WSHSY, CDR2 SAAADI, per germline. The CDR3 has 12 amino acids. CDR3 region: CASSERYREQYF. Written as DNA, the CDR3 is TGCGCCAGCAGTGAGCGGTATCGCGAGCAGTACTTC.

The chain combines TRBV2 with TRBJ1-5; possible D gene TRBD1, 6 bases. The CDR3 is made up of 13 amino acids. Germline CDR1 SNHLY, CDR2 FYNNEI. The V end lost 6 bases, the J end lost 4 bases, and 10 bases lay between the germline ends. CDR3 region: CASSQDRNQPQHF. The CDR3 DNA follows: TGTGCCAGCAGCCAGGACAGAAATCAGCCCCAGCATTTT.

J is TRBJ1-6 and V is TRBV20-1; maybe TRBD1 (6 bases). CDR1 is DFQATT, CDR2 SNEGSKA, per germline (reference sequence). The length of the CDR3 is 14 residues. Trimming took off 3 bases at V and 7 bases at J, with 13 bases between the two ends. CDR3 loop: CSASPDRSNSPLHF. For the CDR3, the DNA is TGCAGTGCTAGTCCTGACAGGTCAAATTCACCCCTCCACTTT.

This chain joins TRBV15 and TRBJ2-1, with 9 bases identical to TRBD2. The CDR3 runs to 16 residues. Trimming removed 5 bases from V and 5 bases from J; junction bases left unmatched: 10. CDR1 and CDR2 from the germline V gene are LNHNV and YYDKDF (reference sequence). CDR3 DNA: TGTGCCACCAGCCGGCCCCCGGGACTAGCCCACAATGAGCAGTTCTTC. Amino acid sequence: CATSRPPGLAHNEQFF.

This rearrangement joins TRBV10-3 to TRBJ2-1; 8 nucleotides match TRBD2. Trimming at V came to 10 bases and at J to 8 bases, leaving 22 bases not matched to a gene. This CDR3 comprises 17 residues. CDR1 is ENHRY, CDR2 SYGVKD, per germline. The CDR3: CATSGTDGSGESDEQFF. The CDR3 DNA follows: TGTGCCACCTCCGGGACTGATGGTAGCGGGGAAAGTGATGAGCAGTTCTTC.

This rearrangement joins TRBV10-3 to TRBJ2-1, with 9 bases fitting TRBD1. The CDR3 is made up of 17 amino acids. The V gene's germline CDR1 is ENHRY and CDR2 SYGVKD. V lost 7 bases and J lost 1; bases outside the gene matches: 11. CDR3 in amino acids: CAITNSVGQGSYNEQFF. In DNA, the CDR3 is TGTGCCATCACCAATAGCGTGGGACAGGGTTCCTACAATGAGCAGTTCTTC.

This chain connects TRBV5-1 to TRBJ2-2, with D possibly TRBD1 on 5 matching bases. Trimming left V 4 bases short and J 2 bases short, with 12 bases between. The V gene's germline CDR1 is SGHRS and CDR2 YFSETQ. CDR3 length: 15 amino acids. In nucleotides, the CDR3 is TGCGCCAGCAGCCATCCTACAGGCAACACCGGGGAGCTGTTTTTT. Protein: CASSHPTGNTGELFF.

The chain links TRBV6-5 to TRBJ2-7; 7 bases agree with TRBD1. The germline V gene has CDR1 MNHEY and CDR2 SVGAGI. V trimming: 5 bases; J trimming: 4 bases; junction bases outside the gene matches: 8. The CDR3 consists of 14 residues. The CDR3 protein is CASSTGTVNYEQYF. The CDR3 DNA reads as TGTGCCAGCAGTACCGGGACAGTGAATTACGAGCAGTACTTC.

This chain connects TRBV6-5 to TRBJ2-3; 10 nucleotides match TRBD1. J lost 1 base, V lost 2 bases, and 3 bases had no gene match. The CDR3 is 16 amino acids. CDR1 is MNHEY and CDR2 is SVGAGI in the germline V gene. CDR3 DNA sequence: TGTGCCAGCAGTTACGGGGGGACAGGGGGCACAGATACGCAGTATTTT. Its translation: CASSYGGTGGTDTQYF.

The V and J genes are TRBV28 and TRBJ2-4; 10 bases match TRBD2. J was trimmed by 0 bases and V by 6 bases; bases with no gene match: 8. This CDR3 is 17 amino acids long. CDR1 MDHEN and CDR2 SYDVKM come from the germline V gene. CDR3 region: CASSSPTSGTAKNIQYF. In nucleotides, the CDR3 is TGTGCCAGCAGCTCCCCTACTAGCGGGACAGCCAAAAACATTCAGTACTTC.

The V gene is TRBV12-3 or TRBV12-4, the J gene TRBJ1-6; 9 nucleotides line up with TRBD1. The CDR3 contains 13 residues. Germline trimming cut 6 bases from V and 9 bases from J; bases unmatched to any gene: 3. The CDR3 loop is CASRTGGFSPLHF. DNA for the CDR3: TGTGCCAGCAGGACAGGGGGGTTTTCACCCCTCCACTTT.

This clone was observed once. The chain links TRBV2 to TRBJ1-2; 9 nucleotides line up with TRBD1. V lost 6 bases to trimming and J lost 6 bases; unmatched junction nucleotides: 5. Germline V gene sequence: CDR1 SNHLY, CDR2 FYNNEI. The CDR3 runs 13 residues. The CDR3, as DNA: TGTGCCAGCAGCCCGGGGACAGGGCATGGCTACACCTTC. Translated, it gives CASSPGTGHGYTF.

The chain links TRBV19 to TRBJ2-1; 11 bases are a match to TRBD2. CDR3 length equals 15 residues. The V and J ends lost 6 bases and 8 bases, in that order; junction bases with no gene match: 9. Germline V lookup: CDR1 LNHDA, CDR2 SQIVND (reference sequence). The chain's CDR3 is CASSRRLAGSDEQFF. CDR3 DNA sequence: TGTGCCAGTAGCCGGAGACTAGCGGGAAGCGATGAGCAGTTCTTC.

The chain joins TRBV5-1 to TRBJ2-5; TRBD1 is a possible D gene (5 bases). The CDR3 runs 17 residues. Germline V lookup: CDR1 SGHRS, CDR2 YFSETQ. Trimming removed 0 bases at V and 1 base at J, with 16 bases between. The CDR3 coding sequence is TGCGCCAGCAGCTTGGCACAGGCGCTCTCCTTCCAAGAGACCCAGTACTTC. This gives the protein CASSLAQALSFQETQYF.

The rearrangement links TRBV6-4 to TRBJ2-7; TRBD1 is a possible D gene (5 bases). The CDR3 totals 13 residues. The germline V gene has CDR1 MRHNA and CDR2 SNTAGT. V lost 5 bases to trimming and J lost 6 bases, with 14 bases between them. CDR3: CASSYRSASEQYF. The CDR3 bases are TGTGCCAGCAGTTACAGGAGTGCGAGCGAGCAGTACTTC.

The chain joins TRBV6-6 to TRBJ1-1, with D possibly being TRBD1 (5 bases). Germline assignment: CDR1 MNHNY and CDR2 SVGAGI (reference sequence). Trimming removed 4 bases from V and 5 bases from J, with 14 bases in between. The CDR3 spans 14 residues. The CDR3 reads CASSWRREGTEAFF. In nucleotides, the CDR3 is TGTGCCAGCAGTTGGCGCAGGGAGGGGACTGAAGCTTTCTTT.

The J gene is TRBJ1-4, the V gene TRBV6-1, with 11 positions matching TRBD1. Germline V CDR1 and CDR2: MNHNS, SASEGT. This CDR3 comprises 16 residues. Trimming at V came to 3 bases and at J to 13 bases, leaving 13 bases not matched to a gene. This CDR3 is CASSDLPGTGGKGLFF. For the CDR3, the DNA is TGTGCCAGCAGTGACCTTCCCGGGACAGGGGGGAAGGGACTGTTTTTT.

J is TRBJ1-5 and V is TRBV19; 7 positions match TRBD1. The V gene's germline CDR1 is LNHDA and CDR2 SQIVND (reference sequence). Trimming removed 8 bases from V and 4 bases from J; junction bases left unmatched: 8. There are 14 residues in the CDR3. The CDR3 DNA sequence: TGTGCCAGTGCGCCCGGGACAGAAAATCAGCCCCAGCATTTT. Its protein is CASAPGTENQPQHF.

The chain uses TRBV18 and TRBJ1-1, with TRBD1 as a possible D gene (6 bases). The CDR3 contains 14 residues. V lost 0 bases to trimming and J lost 11 bases, with 16 bases between them. Germline V gives CDR1 KGHSH, CDR2 LQKENI. The CDR3 region is CASSPPNREAPAFF. In DNA, the CDR3 is TGTGCCAGCTCACCACCAAACAGGGAAGCCCCCGCTTTCTTT.

The chain has TRBV7-3 and TRBJ2-3; 11 nucleotides match TRBD2. There are 14 residues in the CDR3. J was trimmed by 5 bases and V by 5 bases; bases with no gene match: 3. CDR1 SGHTA and CDR2 FQGTGA come from the germline V gene. The CDR3, as DNA: TGTGCCAGCAGCCTCGGGACTAGCGGAGATACGCAGTATTTT. Translated, it gives CASSLGTSGDTQYF.

Turning to this clone: Its ends do not fully match the called genes, so a read error is possible. The chain has TRBV6-6 and TRBJ2-5; TRBD2 matches at 12 bases. Per germline, CDR1 MNHNY and CDR2 SVGAGI (reference sequence). The CDR3 spans 17 residues. CDR3 sequence (DNA): TGTGCCAGCAGACGACTAGCGGGAGTAGGGGACCAGGAGACCCAGTACTTC. It codes for CASRRLAGVGDQETQYF.

This CDR3 is CAISEFDEQYF. CDR3 nucleotide sequence: TGTGCCATCAGTGAGTTCGACGAGCAGTACTTC. The chain employs TRBV10-3 and TRBJ2-7; D uncertain. Between the trimmed V and J ends, which lost 1 base and 5 bases, there was a span of 3 bases. The V gene's germline CDR1 is ENHRY and CDR2 SYGVKD. The CDR3 spans 11 residues.

The rearrangement links TRBV3-1 (or the pseudogene TRBV3-2) to TRBJ1-3; D unclear. The CDR3 consists of 17 residues. V was cut by 1 base and J by 0 bases, with 13 bases left in between. Germline CDR1 is LGHDT and CDR2 is YNNKEL (reference sequence). CDR3 nucleotide sequence: TGTGCCAGCAGCCAAGGCTCAGGCCTGCACTCTGGAAACACCATATATTTT. Translated: CASSQGSGLHSGNTIYF.

The chain employs TRBV19 and TRBJ2-1; tentatively, D is TRBD2 (5 bases). The germline V gene encodes CDR1 LNHDA and CDR2 SQIVND (reference sequence). The V end lost 5 bases, the J end lost 0 bases, and 14 bases lay between the germline ends. The CDR3 sequence is 16 residues long. The CDR3 nucleotides are TGTGCCAGTAGTCCCCTTCCGGGGAGCTCCTACAATGAGCAGTTCTTC. Protein: CASSPLPGSSYNEQFF.

In this sample, this clone turned up a few times. V and J are TRBV6-5 and TRBJ1-5; D remains unclear. This CDR3 has 15 amino acids. From germline, CDR1 is MNHEY and CDR2 SVGAGI. V was clipped by 0 bases and J by 0 bases, with 6 bases between them. The CDR3 loop reads CASSYSGISNQPQHF. The CDR3 DNA reads TGTGCCAGCAGTTACTCCGGGATTAGCAATCAGCCCCAGCATTTT.

The V gene is TRBV2, the J gene TRBJ2-6; weak D call: TRBD1 (6 bases). The germline gives CDR1 SNHLY, CDR2 FYNNEI. V was trimmed by 6 bases and J by 2 bases, leaving 14 bases between them. CDR3 length: 16 amino acids. The CDR3 here is CASRYATGTGANVLTF. CDR3 DNA: TGTGCCAGCAGATACGCAACAGGGACTGGGGCCAACGTCCTGACTTTC.